A single count supports the clone carrying this T cell receptor (beta chain). Its antigen is unidentified. V lost 0 bases and J 5 bases, leaving 2 bases between the germline ends. This CDR3 contains 10 residues. Germline CDR1 DFQATT, CDR2 SNEGSKA (reference sequence). This specimen belongs to a study of post-analysis software for immune sequencing data. As for the study in general: Relapsing-remitting, secondary progressive and progressive-relapsing forms of multiple sclerosis all featured among disease courses.

Findings of the study overall: Normalized Chao1 diversity in multiple sclerosis patients fell significantly below that of controls. TRBV segments more frequent in patients than in controls numbered five and included TRBV5-6, TRBV5-1 and TRBV20-1.

The TCR beta cDNA libraries carried unique molecular identifiers. Around 500,000 cDNA molecules were recovered from an input of about 0.9 to 11 million T cells. TCRdb fed the PCR reads into MiXCR, producing one record per CDR3 protein. The repertoire includes around 440,000 distinct CDR3 sequences, approximately 46% of them detected once, and over 10% sits in the top ten. The sequencing input was blood. The V gene is TRBV20-1, the J gene TRBJ2-7; D remains unclear. The sequence came from a girl between 5 and 17 years old with multiple sclerosis. CDR3 residues: CSAREHEQYF. For the CDR3, the DNA is TGCAGTGCTAGAGAGCACGAGCAGTACTTC.